The rows below give T cell receptor beta chains drawn from one sample of a study of T cells after yellow fever vaccination. One entry per CDR3 protein results from TCRdb running MiXCR on the 5' RACE reads. The sample yields approximately 160,000 distinct CDR3 sequences, about 6.2% seen once. This material consisted of CD4+ T cells sorted from PBMCs, taken on the day of the first yellow fever vaccination. These receptors were obtained from a man younger than 35 who received the YFV17D yellow fever vaccine. Each CDR3 is given with its conserved first and last residue. Fields, in order: CDR3 length, D gene, V gene, clone size, J gene, CDR3 DNA, CDR3 protein. D genes are given only for firm matches. A clone size is listed for some rows: how often the clone was seen (once, few, many), or a class if it is expanded.

len: 13; d_gene: NA; v_gene: TRBV5-1; abundance: many; j_gene: TRBJ1-1; CDR3nt: TGCGCCAGCAGCCCACAGATGAACACTGAAGCTTTCTTT; CDR3aa: CASSPQMNTEAFF
len: 15; d_gene: NA; v_gene: TRBV29-1; abundance: few; j_gene: TRBJ1-2; CDR3nt: TGCAGCGTTGAAGGGCAAGCAGGGAACCCCTATGGCTACACCTTC; CDR3aa: CSVEGQAGNPYGYTF
len: 15; d_gene: TRBD2; v_gene: TRBV9; abundance: NA; j_gene: TRBJ2-5; CDR3nt: TGTGCCAGCAGCAAGCGGGACGGCCGCCAAGAGACCCAGTACTTC; CDR3aa: CASSKRDGRQETQYF
len: 14; d_gene: NA; v_gene: TRBV20-1; abundance: many; j_gene: TRBJ1-2; CDR3nt: TGCAGTGCTAGAGCCGGGTTTAGTCACTATGGCTACACCTTC; CDR3aa: CSARAGFSHYGYTF
len: 14; d_gene: NA; v_gene: TRBV20-1; abundance: many; j_gene: TRBJ2-1; CDR3nt: TGCAGTGCTAGCTACCCCAGCTCCTACAATGAGCAGTTCTTC; CDR3aa: CSASYPSSYNEQFF
len: 16; d_gene: NA; v_gene: TRBV7-2; abundance: NA; j_gene: TRBJ2-5; CDR3nt: TGTGCCAGCAGCCGCCTCAGGCTAGCGATAGGAGAGACCCAGTACTTC; CDR3aa: CASSRLRLAIGETQYF
len: 14; d_gene: NA; v_gene: TRBV9; abundance: NA; j_gene: TRBJ2-1; CDR3nt: TGTGCCAGCAGCGTAACAGGGGAGGTCTATGAGCAGTTCTTC; CDR3aa: CASSVTGEVYEQFF
len: 13; d_gene: NA; v_gene: TRBV4-3; abundance: few; j_gene: TRBJ1-1; CDR3nt: TGCGCCAGCAGCGCTTCATTGAACACTGAAGCTTTCTTT; CDR3aa: CASSASLNTEAFF
len: 13; d_gene: NA; v_gene: TRBV4-3; abundance: few; j_gene: TRBJ2-7; CDR3nt: TGCGCCAGCAGCCAAGAGCAGGGATACGAGCAGTACTTC; CDR3aa: CASSQEQGYEQYF
len: 16; d_gene: NA; v_gene: TRBV27; abundance: few; j_gene: TRBJ2-5; CDR3nt: TGTGCCAGCAGTTTCATACCCGTTGGCACACAAGAGACCCAGTACTTC; CDR3aa: CASSFIPVGTQETQYF
len: 15; d_gene: TRBD1; v_gene: TRBV12-3/TRBV12-4; abundance: NA; j_gene: TRBJ1-4; CDR3nt: TGTGCCAGCAGACGACAGGGGGTTGGGAGTGAAAAACTGTTTTTT; CDR3aa: CASRRQGVGSEKLFF
len: 17; d_gene: TRBD1; v_gene: TRBV11-2; abundance: NA; j_gene: TRBJ1-2; CDR3nt: TGTGCCAGCAGCCGCCAGGGGGGTCAGGGGGCTGGCTATGGCTACACCTTC; CDR3aa: CASSRQGGQGAGYGYTF
len: 12; d_gene: NA; v_gene: TRBV18; abundance: few; j_gene: TRBJ2-1; CDR3nt: TGTGCCAGCTCACCCGCCTACAATGAGCAGTTCTTC; CDR3aa: CASSPAYNEQFF
len: 14; d_gene: NA; v_gene: TRBV18; abundance: few; j_gene: TRBJ1-1; CDR3nt: TGTGCCAGCTCACCCCCCGGGCCCAGCACTGAAGCTTTCTTT; CDR3aa: CASSPPGPSTEAFF
len: 16; d_gene: NA; v_gene: TRBV18; abundance: NA; j_gene: TRBJ1-1; CDR3nt: TGTGCCAGCTCACCACGCCAGGAGAGAAGGAACACTGAAGCTTTCTTT; CDR3aa: CASSPRQERRNTEAFF
len: 15; d_gene: NA; v_gene: TRBV5-1; abundance: many; j_gene: TRBJ2-3; CDR3nt: TGCGCCAGCAGCTTGGGTGTGGGTAGCACAGATACGCAGTATTTT; CDR3aa: CASSLGVGSTDTQYF
len: 15; d_gene: TRBD2; v_gene: TRBV7-7; abundance: NA; j_gene: TRBJ2-5; CDR3nt: TGTGCTAGCAGCCGACTAGCGGGGGCACGGAAGACCCAGTACTTC; CDR3aa: CASSRLAGARKTQYF
len: 15; d_gene: TRBD2; v_gene: TRBV4-1; abundance: many; j_gene: TRBJ2-5; CDR3nt: TGCGCCAGCAGCCAAGGGACTAGCGGAGGAGAGACCCAGTACTTC; CDR3aa: CASSQGTSGGETQYF
len: 15; d_gene: TRBD2; v_gene: TRBV7-2; abundance: NA; j_gene: TRBJ2-5; CDR3nt: TGTGCCAGCAGCCCGCCGGGGACTAGCGGGAGAACCCAGTACTTC; CDR3aa: CASSPPGTSGRTQYF
len: 17; d_gene: NA; v_gene: TRBV4-2; abundance: few; j_gene: TRBJ1-2; CDR3nt: TGTGCCAGCAGCCAATTAACCCGGACACCATTATCGGATGGCTACACCTTC; CDR3aa: CASSQLTRTPLSDGYTF
len: 14; d_gene: NA; v_gene: TRBV10-3; abundance: many; j_gene: TRBJ2-1; CDR3nt: TGTGCCATCAGTGATTTTGGGCACTCCGGTGAGCAGTTCTTC; CDR3aa: CAISDFGHSGEQFF
len: 15; d_gene: NA; v_gene: TRBV15; abundance: many; j_gene: TRBJ1-3; CDR3nt: TGTGCCACCAGCAGAGAGACACCGCTCGTAGACACCATATATTTT; CDR3aa: CATSRETPLVDTIYF
len: 17; d_gene: NA; v_gene: TRBV3-1; abundance: few; j_gene: TRBJ1-6; CDR3nt: TGTGCCAGCAGCCAAGACGCCGGGAGCTCCTATAATTCACCCCTCCACTTT; CDR3aa: CASSQDAGSSYNSPLHF
len: 13; d_gene: NA; v_gene: TRBV20-1; abundance: few; j_gene: TRBJ1-3; CDR3nt: TGCAGTGCCCAGGGACTCGCTGGAAACACCATATATTTT; CDR3aa: CSAQGLAGNTIYF
len: 14; d_gene: NA; v_gene: TRBV5-1; abundance: many; j_gene: TRBJ1-1; CDR3nt: TGCGCCAGCAGCTTGGGTCATGGATACACTGAAGCTTTCTTT; CDR3aa: CASSLGHGYTEAFF
len: 14; d_gene: TRBD1; v_gene: TRBV6-5; abundance: few; j_gene: TRBJ1-1; CDR3nt: TGTGCCACCGGGACAGAGAGGATGAACACTGAAGCTTTCTTT; CDR3aa: CATGTERMNTEAFF
len: 14; d_gene: NA; v_gene: TRBV18; abundance: NA; j_gene: TRBJ1-1; CDR3nt: TGTGCCAGCTCGTCCGGGACCCCCTTCACTGAAGCTTTCTTT; CDR3aa: CASSSGTPFTEAFF